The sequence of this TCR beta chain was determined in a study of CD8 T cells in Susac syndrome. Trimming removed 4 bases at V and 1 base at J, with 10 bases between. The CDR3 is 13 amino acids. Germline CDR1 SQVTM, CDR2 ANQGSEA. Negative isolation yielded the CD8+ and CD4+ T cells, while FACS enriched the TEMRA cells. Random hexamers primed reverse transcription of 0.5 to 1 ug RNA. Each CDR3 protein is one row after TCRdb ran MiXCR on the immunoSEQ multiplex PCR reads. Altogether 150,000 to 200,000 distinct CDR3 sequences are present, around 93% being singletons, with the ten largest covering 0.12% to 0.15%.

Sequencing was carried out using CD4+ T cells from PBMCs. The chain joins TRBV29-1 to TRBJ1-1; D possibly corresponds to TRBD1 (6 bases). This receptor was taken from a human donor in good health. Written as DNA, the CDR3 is TGCAGCGTTGGAGGGGGAGAGAACACTGAAGCTTTCTTT. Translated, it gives CSVGGGENTEAFF.